These 5 T cell receptor beta chains came from one sample sequenced in a study of blood T cell repertoires in COVID-19 (dated by TCRdb to 2020 to 2022). Libraries were made using the immunoSEQ multiplex PCR assay. TCRdb re-hosts the immuneACCESS table, in-frame sequences only. Its copies lack some clones; in the studies checked, an unresolved V gene accounts for under half of them, and the cause for the rest is not known. The sample table holds about 160,000 clones, of which about 85% were seen once. The top ten clonotypes cover about 1.2% of the sample. The specimen was peripheral blood. The receptors derive from a man aged 60 to 69 who had recovered from COVID-19.

The chain is built from TRBV20-1 and TRBJ2-5; no definite D call. The CDR3 contains 11 residues. V lost 3 bases and J lost 1, with 3 bases in between. Germline values: CDR1 DFQATT, CDR2 SNEGSKA (reference sequence). The chain's CDR3 is CSASVQETQYF. DNA for the CDR3: TGCAGTGCTAGCGTCCAAGAGACCCAGTACTTC.

V and J are TRBV12-3 or TRBV12-4 and TRBJ1-2; D perhaps matches TRBD1 (6 bases). Between the trimmed V and J ends, which lost 7 bases and 8 bases, there was a span of 14 bases. The CDR3 loop spans 12 amino acids. The chain's CDR3 is CASTRGGEGYTF. In nucleotides, the CDR3 is TGTGCCAGCACCCGGGGGGGCGAAGGCTACACCTTC.

In its sample, this clone was seen once. The chain is built from TRBV3-1 (or the pseudogene TRBV3-2) and TRBJ2-2, with D perhaps matching TRBD2 (5 bases). Looked up from germline, CDR1 is LGHDT and CDR2 is YNNKEL (reference sequence). The CDR3 runs 14 residues. Trimming cost V 0 bases and J 7 bases, with 9 bases left between them. CDR3: CASSQDRGFGELFF. The CDR3 coding sequence is TGTGCCAGCAGCCAAGATCGGGGATTCGGGGAGCTGTTTTTT.

The chain carries TRBV7-9 and TRBJ2-2; D might be TRBD2 (5 bases). The CDR3 is 13 amino acids. The germline V and J ends were trimmed by 9 bases and 7 bases, with 15 bases remaining between them. Germline V gene lookup returns CDR1 SEHNR and CDR2 FQNEAQ (reference sequence). The CDR3 spells CASSPGVGGELFF. The CDR3 nucleotides are TGTGCCAGTAGTCCCGGGGTCGGCGGGGAGCTGTTTTTT.

CDR3 loop: CATSDSAGASYNEQFF. CDR3 bases: TGTGCCACCAGTGATTCCGCGGGGGCCTCCTACAATGAGCAGTTCTTC. This chain connects TRBV24-1 to TRBJ2-1; D possibly corresponds to TRBD2 (7 bases). There are 16 residues in the CDR3. Germline lookup yields CDR1 KGHDR and CDR2 SFDVKD. The V gene lost 2 bases and the J gene lost 0 bases, with 10 bases spanning the gap.